Below are 9 T cell receptor beta chains sequenced from a single sample in a study of blood T cells in healthy people across ages. For the second PCR, which ran for 7 to 11 cycles, a sample-barcoded 5' primer and a J-beta primer mix were used. TCRdb ran MiXCR on the 5' RACE reads and lists one entry per CDR3 protein. The data show 1.5 million to 2 million distinct CDR3 sequences, with about 32% seen just once and approximately 10% held by the top ten. The sample was blood. All receptors come from a woman aged 30 to 39 in good health.

This clonotype was detected only a few times. The rearrangement links TRBV2 to TRBJ2-6; 11 bases are a match to TRBD2. CDR1 and CDR2 (germline): SNHLY, FYNNEI. The CDR3 spans 18 residues. The V segment lost 6 bases and the J segment 0 bases; nucleotides outside the gene matches: 7. The CDR3 reads CASRTGLAVSSGANVLTF. CDR3 coding DNA: TGTGCCAGCAGGACGGGACTAGCGGTGTCCTCTGGGGCCAACGTCCTGACTTTC. Variable domain in full (rest from reference TRBV2 and TRBJ2-6): EPEVTQTPSHQVTQMGQEVILRCVPISNHLYFYWYRQILGQKVEFLVSFYNNEISEKSEIFDDQFSVERPDGSNFTLKIRSTKLEDSAMYFCASRTGLAVSSGANVLTFGAGSRLTVL.

V usage is TRBV27 and J usage is TRBJ1-2; 8 bases match TRBD1. The CDR3 runs to 15 residues. Unmatched junction bases numbered 6, after V lost 2 bases and J lost 4 bases. Per germline, CDR1 MNHEY and CDR2 SMNVEV (reference sequence). CDR3 DNA sequence: TGTGCCAGCAGTTTACGAGGACAGGGCACCTATGGCTACACCTTC. Translation: CASSLRGQGTYGYTF.

The chain links TRBV28 to TRBJ1-5; tentatively, D is TRBD1 (6 bases). The CDR3 contains 16 residues. V gave up 1 base and J gave up 3 bases, with 13 bases separating them. Germline-derived CDR1 and CDR2 are MDHEN and SYDVKM. This chain's CDR3 is CASSLSTTGYNQPQHF. CDR3 coding DNA: TGTGCCAGCAGTTTATCCACGACAGGTTACAATCAGCCCCAGCATTTT.

This clonotype was observed at least ten times. The junction shows a germline mismatch at one end, possibly a read error. The chain joins TRBV5-1 to TRBJ2-5; D ambiguous. CDR1 is SGHRS, CDR2 YFSETQ, per germline. CDR3 size: 12 residues. The CDR3 DNA follows: TGTGCCAGCAGTTCAGATGGGGAGACCCAGTACTTC. This gives the protein CASSSDGETQYF.

Of note for this clonotype: At one end the junction does not follow the germline gene, possibly because of a read error. The genes are TRBV5-1 and TRBJ2-1, with 8 bases identical to TRBD2. This CDR3 contains 13 residues. From germline, CDR1 is SGHRS and CDR2 YFSETQ. The CDR3 loop is CASSLSSGNGQFF. Here the CDR3 DNA reads TGCGCCAGCAGCTTGAGTAGCGGGAATGGGCAGTTCTTC.

The rearrangement links TRBV20-1 to TRBJ1-5; D is unclear. Germline V gene data show CDR1 as DFQATT and CDR2 as SNEGSKA (reference sequence). V lost 3 bases and J lost 3, with 6 bases in between. The CDR3 totals 12 residues. In DNA form, the CDR3 reads TGCAGTGCTAGGGCAATCAATCAGCCCCAGCATTTT. Protein product: CSARAINQPQHF.

In its sample, this clonotype was seen many times. The chain couples TRBV20-1 to TRBJ2-3; D may be TRBD2 (5 bases). CDR1 and CDR2 from the germline V gene are DFQATT and SNEGSKA (reference sequence). This CDR3 region has 13 residues. With 3 bases removed from V and 1 base from J, the gap between germline ends came to 8 bases. The CDR3 region is CSASTSRTDTQYF. In nucleotides, the CDR3 is TGCAGTGCTAGTACTAGTCGCACAGATACGCAGTATTTT.

The gene calls are TRBV5-6 and TRBJ2-1; tentatively, D is TRBD2 (6 bases). Germline assignment: CDR1 SGHDT and CDR2 YYEEEE. The CDR3 contains 14 residues. The V end was cut by 1 base, the J end by 3 bases, with 8 bases between. Here the CDR3 DNA reads TGTGCCAGCAGCTTGACGGGGGACTACAATGAGCAGTTCTTC. Protein: CASSLTGDYNEQFF. Together with reference TRBV5-6 and TRBJ2-1, the CDR3 gives the full variable domain: DAGVTQSPTHLIKTRGQQVTLRCSPKSGHDTVSWYQQALGQGPQFIFQYYEEEERQRGNFPDRFSGHQFPNYSSELNVNALLLGDSALYLCASSLTGDYNEQFFGPGTRLTVL.

The table lists this clonotype with a few counts. V usage is TRBV4-1 and J usage is TRBJ2-5; 7 positions agree with TRBD2. Trimming removed 0 bases from V and 0 bases from J; junction bases left unmatched: 4. Per germline, CDR1 MGHRA and CDR2 YSYEKL. This CDR3 is 16 amino acids long. The CDR3 DNA is TGCGCCAGCAGCCAAGAAAAGCGGGGACACCAAGAGACCCAGTACTTC. The encoded protein is CASSQEKRGHQETQYF.